Listed here are 11 T cell receptor beta chains from one sample, sequenced in a study of blood T cell repertoires in COVID-19. Repertoires were generated with immunoSEQ multiplex PCR, while TCRdb's copy carries only in-frame clones and drops some. The table lists approximately 440,000 clones, around 88% of them singletons. Sequenced: peripheral blood. These receptors all come from a woman aged 45-59 years with COVID-19, enrolled during active disease.

The V call is TRBV3-1 (or the pseudogene TRBV3-2), the J call TRBJ1-4; 7 bases align to TRBD1. The CDR3 spans 19 residues. CDR1 is LGHDT and CDR2 is YNNKEL in the germline V gene (reference sequence). J was trimmed by 1 base and V by 4 bases; bases with no gene match: 15. CDR3 protein: CASSPEGQVSLRTNEKLFF. In DNA, the CDR3 is TGTGCCAGCAGCCCAGAAGGACAGGTCAGCCTCAGAACTAATGAAAAACTGTTTTTT.

V usage is TRBV9 and J usage is TRBJ2-7, with D maybe TRBD1 (5 bases). This CDR3 has 14 residues. Trimming took 4 bases from V and 0 from J, leaving 11 bases between them. The V gene's germline CDR1 is SGDLS and CDR2 YYNGEE. The CDR3 region has the DNA TGTGCCAGCAGCCCACAGGTTAACTCCTACGAGCAGTACTTC. Amino acids: CASSPQVNSYEQYF.

The chain uses TRBV7-9 and TRBJ1-3; no clear D. Trimming cost V 0 bases and J 0 bases, with 12 bases left between them. Germline V lookup: CDR1 SEHNR, CDR2 FQNEAQ (reference sequence). CDR3 length: 17 amino acids. The CDR3 sequence: CASSLASSFRSGNTIYF. The DNA of the CDR3 is TGTGCCAGCAGCTTAGCGTCTAGTTTTCGCTCTGGAAACACCATATATTTT.

The chain uses TRBV18 and TRBJ2-7; 10 positions agree with TRBD1. The CDR3 loop spans 14 amino acids. Germline V gene data show CDR1 as KGHSH and CDR2 as LQKENI. Germline trimming cut 5 bases from V and 5 bases from J; bases unmatched to any gene: 6. The DNA of the CDR3 is TGTGCCAGCTCATCCGGGACAGGGGAAAACGAGCAGTACTTC. This translates into CASSSGTGENEQYF. The full variable domain, its missing parts supplied by reference TRBV18 and TRBJ2-7, is NAGVMQNPRHLVRRRGQEARLRCSPMKGHSHVYWYRQLPEEGLKFMVYLQKENIIDESGMPKERFSAEFPKEGPSILRIQQVVRGDSAAYFCASSSGTGENEQYFGPGTRLTVT.

The chain is built from TRBV4-1 and TRBJ1-1; 7 nucleotides agree with TRBD1. From germline, CDR1 is MGHRA and CDR2 YSYEKL. The CDR3 is 13 residues long. V trimming: 4 bases; J trimming: 12 bases; junction bases outside the gene matches: 11. Written as DNA, the CDR3 is TGCGCCAGCAGCCCGACGACAGGGTTGGTAACTTTCTTT. Its translation is CASSPTTGLVTFF.

The chain has TRBV19 and TRBJ1-3; D is undetermined. The CDR3 sequence is 12 residues long. CDR1 is LNHDA and CDR2 is SQIVND in the germline V gene (reference sequence). The V gene lost 7 bases and the J gene lost 7 bases, with 11 bases spanning the gap. The CDR3 DNA is TGTGCCAGTACCCCCGGCGGGAACACCATATATTTT. It translates to CASTPGGNTIYF. The whole variable domain, remainder taken from reference TRBV19 and TRBJ1-3, is DGGITQSPKYLFRKEGQNVTLSCEQNLNHDAMYWYRQDPGQGLRLIYYSQIVNDFQKGDIAEGYSVSREKKESFPLTVTSAQKNPTAFYLCASTPGGNTIYFGEGSWLTVV.

The genes are TRBV4-1 and TRBJ1-1; no clear D. Germline V gene sequence: CDR1 MGHRA, CDR2 YSYEKL. This CDR3 has 17 amino acids. The ends were cut back, 0 bases at V and 8 bases at J, with 22 bases in the middle. CDR3 DNA: TGCGCCAGCAGCCAAGAGGGTGGAGTAGGGAGGGCCCCCGAAGCTTTCTTT. This sequence encodes CASSQEGGVGRAPEAFF.

This clone was detected many times. This chain uses TRBV5-1 with TRBJ2-1, with 10 positions matching TRBD2. Germline V lookup: CDR1 SGHRS, CDR2 YFSETQ. Trimming removed 2 bases from V and 3 bases from J; junction bases left unmatched: 8. This CDR3 comprises 17 residues. In DNA, the CDR3 is TGCGCCAGCAGCTTTACCGGGCTAGCGGGGGTCTACAATGAGCAGTTCTTC. Protein: CASSFTGLAGVYNEQFF. Full variable domain (rest looked up from reference TRBV5-1 and TRBJ2-1): KAGVTQTPRYLIKTRGQQVTLSCSPISGHRSVSWYQQTPGQGLQFLFEYFSETQRNKGNFPGRFSGRQFSNSRSEMNVSTLELGDSALYLCASSFTGLAGVYNEQFFGPGTRLTVL.

This clone was counted once. The chain employs TRBV7-9 and TRBJ1-2; 9 positions match TRBD1. Germline V gene lookup returns CDR1 SEHNR and CDR2 FQNEAQ (reference sequence). This CDR3 is built from 15 residues. V shed 3 bases and J 8 bases; nucleotides not matched to a gene: 10. In DNA form, the CDR3 reads TGTGCCAGCAGCTTGGAGAGGACAGGGGATTACGGCTACACCTTC. Translating it yields CASSLERTGDYGYTF.

The chain carries TRBV5-1 and TRBJ2-7; no definite D call. Trimming took off 2 bases at V and 7 bases at J, with 13 bases between the two ends. Germline assignment: CDR1 SGHRS and CDR2 YFSETQ. The CDR3 contains 13 residues. The CDR3 region is CASSFRAGKEQYF. The CDR3 DNA reads TGCGCCAGCAGCTTTCGAGCTGGTAAGGAGCAGTACTTC.

The chain carries TRBV19 and TRBJ1-2; 7 bases agree with TRBD1. The CDR3 extends over 17 amino acids. V shed 5 bases, J shed 8 bases, and the junction held 20 bases outside the gene matches. The V gene's germline CDR1 is LNHDA and CDR2 SQIVND (reference sequence). The CDR3 coding sequence is TGTGCCAGTAGTCCTCGGGACAGAATGCGTCCTGGTTGGGGCTACACCTTC. It specifies CASSPRDRMRPGWGYTF.